The following is a T cell receptor beta chain sequence with its context. Its target is not known. Germline DNA was also extracted, with blood RNA taken from unsorted whole blood. The source of the sample is a study of tumor-infiltrating lymphocytes in primary liver carcinoma. The study, taken as a whole, reports: The 250 largest clones made up significantly more of tumor than blood repertoires (p = 0.039). Pairs comparing tumor with adjacent tissue or blood overlapped less than pairs drawn from tumor regions.

Priming with a constant-region primer yielded TCR beta cDNA from 450 to 600 ng total RNA. Three nested multiplex PCR rounds of slightly modified ARM-PCR generated TCR beta libraries. The first two PCR rounds used TRBV1-TRBV30 forward primers with a C-beta reverse primer, approximately 11 cycles each. TCRdb passed the multiplex PCR reads through MiXCR, listing each CDR3 protein once. The sample yields 300,000 to 400,000 distinct CDR3 sequences, around 60% seen once. The V gene lost 5 bases and the J gene lost 7 bases, with 8 bases spanning the gap. Germline V lookup: CDR1 KGHDR, CDR2 SFDVKD. This CDR3 has 12 residues.

V gene TRBV24-1 combines with J gene TRBJ2-1; the D is unclear. This TCR was sampled from a man aged 35 to 55 with primary liver carcinoma and hepatitis B virus infection. Sequenced sample: peripheral blood. For the CDR3, the DNA is TGTGCCACCAGTGGGGTGGGGAATGAGCAGTTCTTC. Translating it yields CATSGVGNEQFF.